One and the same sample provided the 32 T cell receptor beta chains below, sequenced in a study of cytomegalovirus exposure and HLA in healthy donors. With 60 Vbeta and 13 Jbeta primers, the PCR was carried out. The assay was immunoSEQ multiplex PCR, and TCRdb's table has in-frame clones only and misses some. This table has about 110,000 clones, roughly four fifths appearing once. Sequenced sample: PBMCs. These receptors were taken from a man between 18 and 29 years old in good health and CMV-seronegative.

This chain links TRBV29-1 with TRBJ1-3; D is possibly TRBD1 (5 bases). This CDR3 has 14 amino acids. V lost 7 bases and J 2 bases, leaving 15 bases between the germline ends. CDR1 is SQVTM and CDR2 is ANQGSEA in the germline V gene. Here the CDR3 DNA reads TGCAGCGCCGGGACTCTCACTCCTGGAAACACCATATATTTT. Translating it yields CSAGTLTPGNTIYF. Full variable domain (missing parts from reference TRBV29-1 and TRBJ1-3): SAVISQKPSRDICQRGTSLTIQCQVDSQVTMMFWYRQQPGQSLTLIATANQGSEATYESGFVIDKFPISRPNLTFSTLTVSNMSPEDSSIYLCSAGTLTPGNTIYFGEGSWLTVV.

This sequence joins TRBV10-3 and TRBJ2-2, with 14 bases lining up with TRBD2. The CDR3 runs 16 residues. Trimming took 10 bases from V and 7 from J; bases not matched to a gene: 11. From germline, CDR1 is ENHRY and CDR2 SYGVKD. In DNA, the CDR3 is TGTGCCACATTGGGACTAGCGGGGGCCCAGGGCGGGGAGCTGTTTTTT. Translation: CATLGLAGAQGGELFF.

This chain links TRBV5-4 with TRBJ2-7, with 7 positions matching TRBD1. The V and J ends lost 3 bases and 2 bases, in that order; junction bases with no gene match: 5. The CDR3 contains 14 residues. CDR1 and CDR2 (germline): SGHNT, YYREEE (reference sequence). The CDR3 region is CASSSGQRPYEQYF. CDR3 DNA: TGTGCCAGCAGCTCGGGACAGCGACCCTACGAGCAGTACTTC.

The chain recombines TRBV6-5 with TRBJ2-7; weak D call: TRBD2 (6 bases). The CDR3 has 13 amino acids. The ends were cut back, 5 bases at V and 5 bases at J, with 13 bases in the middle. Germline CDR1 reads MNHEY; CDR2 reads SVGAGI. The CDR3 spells CASSGTLGDEQYF. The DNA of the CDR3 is TGTGCCAGCAGTGGGACTCTTGGGGACGAGCAGTACTTC.

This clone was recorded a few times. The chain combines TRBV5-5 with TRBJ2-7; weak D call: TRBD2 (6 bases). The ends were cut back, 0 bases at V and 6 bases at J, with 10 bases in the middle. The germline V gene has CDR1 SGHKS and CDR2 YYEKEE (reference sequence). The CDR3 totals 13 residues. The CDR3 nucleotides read TGTGCCAGCAGCTTGGGCCAGGGAGGCGAGCAGTACTTC. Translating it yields CASSLGQGGEQYF.

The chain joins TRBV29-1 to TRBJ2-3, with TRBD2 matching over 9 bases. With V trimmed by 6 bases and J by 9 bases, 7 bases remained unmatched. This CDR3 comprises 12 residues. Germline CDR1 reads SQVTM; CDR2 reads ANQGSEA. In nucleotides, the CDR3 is TGCAGCGTCATGACCCTAGCGGGGACGCAGTATTTT. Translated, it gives CSVMTLAGTQYF.

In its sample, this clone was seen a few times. This CDR3 is CASSEEAGFFEKLFF. CDR3 DNA: TGTGCCAGCAGTGAAGAGGCAGGGTTCTTTGAAAAACTGTTTTTT. The rearrangement links TRBV2 to TRBJ1-4; weak D call: TRBD1 (5 bases). The CDR3 runs 15 residues. Trimming pared 1 base from V and 7 bases from J, leaving 13 bases between. Looked up from germline, CDR1 is SNHLY and CDR2 is FYNNEI.

In DNA, the CDR3 is TGTGCCAGTAGGGAGGGGCGTCTTAGCAATCAGCCCCAGCATTTT. As protein: CASREGRLSNQPQHF. J is TRBJ1-5 and V is TRBV6-5, with a possible D match to TRBD1 (5 bases). Germline CDR1 is MNHEY and CDR2 is SVGAGI. Trimming removed 9 bases at V and 0 bases at J, with 15 bases between. CDR3 length equals 15 residues.

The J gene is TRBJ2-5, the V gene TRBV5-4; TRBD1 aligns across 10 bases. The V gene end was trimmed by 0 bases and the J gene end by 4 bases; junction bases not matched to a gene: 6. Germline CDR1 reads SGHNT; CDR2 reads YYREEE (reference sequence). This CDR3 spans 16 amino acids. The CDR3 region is CASSLVGTGVRETQYF. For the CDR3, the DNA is TGTGCCAGCAGCTTGGTCGGGACAGGGGTGAGAGAGACCCAGTACTTC.

The DNA for the CDR3 is TGTGCCAGCAGTGCTCAGGCCACCGGGGAGCTGTTTTTT. It yields the protein CASSAQATGELFF. The genes are TRBV6-4 and TRBJ2-2, with D unresolved. The V gene's germline CDR1 is MRHNA and CDR2 SNTAGT. This CDR3 region has 13 residues. The V end was cut by 4 bases, the J end by 4 bases, with 7 bases between.

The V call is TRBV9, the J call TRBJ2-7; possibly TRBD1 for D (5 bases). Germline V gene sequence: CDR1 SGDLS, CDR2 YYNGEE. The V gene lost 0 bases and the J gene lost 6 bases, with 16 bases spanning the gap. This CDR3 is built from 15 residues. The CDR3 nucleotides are TGTGCCAGCAGCGTAGCACAGGACGCACACGCCGAGCAGTACTTC. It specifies CASSVAQDAHAEQYF.

The CDR3 here is CASSLTAGNTIYF. The CDR3 DNA reads as TGTGCCAGCAGCTTGACAGCAGGAAACACCATATATTTT. This chain joins TRBV5-4 and TRBJ1-3; D not certain. Per the germline V gene, CDR1 is SGHNT and CDR2 is YYREEE (reference sequence). This CDR3 is 13 amino acids long. The V gene lost 1 base and the J gene lost 4 bases, with 6 bases spanning the gap.

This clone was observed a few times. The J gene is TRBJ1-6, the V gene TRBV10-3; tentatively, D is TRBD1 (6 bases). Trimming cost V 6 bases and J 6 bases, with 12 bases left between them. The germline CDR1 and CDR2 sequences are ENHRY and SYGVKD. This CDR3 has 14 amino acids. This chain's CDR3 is CAIRTDSINSPLHF. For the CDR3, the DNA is TGTGCCATCAGAACGGACAGCATTAATTCACCCCTCCACTTT.

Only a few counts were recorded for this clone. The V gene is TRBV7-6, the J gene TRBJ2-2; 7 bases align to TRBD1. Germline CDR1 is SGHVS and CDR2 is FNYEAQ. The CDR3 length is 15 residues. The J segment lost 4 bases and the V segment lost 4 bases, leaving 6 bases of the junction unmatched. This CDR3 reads CASSSTGLGTGELFF. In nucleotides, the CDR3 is TGTGCCAGCAGCTCGACAGGGTTGGGCACCGGGGAGCTGTTTTTT.

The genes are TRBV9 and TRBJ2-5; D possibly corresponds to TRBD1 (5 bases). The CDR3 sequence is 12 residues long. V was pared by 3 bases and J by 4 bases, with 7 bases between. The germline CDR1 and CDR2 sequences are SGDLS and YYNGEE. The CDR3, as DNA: TGTGCCAGCAGCGCGCAGGGAGAGACCCAGTACTTC. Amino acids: CASSAQGETQYF.

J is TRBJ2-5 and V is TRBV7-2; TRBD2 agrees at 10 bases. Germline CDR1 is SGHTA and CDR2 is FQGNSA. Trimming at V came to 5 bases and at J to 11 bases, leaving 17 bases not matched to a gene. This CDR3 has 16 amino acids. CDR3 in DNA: TGTGCCAGCAGCCGCTCTATAGCGGGGGGCCCGTGGGAGCAGTACTTC. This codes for CASSRSIAGGPWEQYF.

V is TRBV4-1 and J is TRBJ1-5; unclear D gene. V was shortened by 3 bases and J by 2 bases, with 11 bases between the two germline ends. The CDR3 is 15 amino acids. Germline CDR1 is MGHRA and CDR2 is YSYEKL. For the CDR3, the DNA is TGCGCCAGCAGCCAGTTGGGCCTGGGCAATCAGCCCCAGCATTTT. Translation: CASSQLGLGNQPQHF.

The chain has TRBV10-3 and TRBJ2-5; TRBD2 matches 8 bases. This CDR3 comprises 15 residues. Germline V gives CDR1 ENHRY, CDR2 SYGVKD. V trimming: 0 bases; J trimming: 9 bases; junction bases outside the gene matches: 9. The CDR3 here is CAISESSGGGMAQYF. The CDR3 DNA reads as TGTGCCATCAGTGAGTCGTCGGGCGGGGGGATGGCCCAGTACTTC.

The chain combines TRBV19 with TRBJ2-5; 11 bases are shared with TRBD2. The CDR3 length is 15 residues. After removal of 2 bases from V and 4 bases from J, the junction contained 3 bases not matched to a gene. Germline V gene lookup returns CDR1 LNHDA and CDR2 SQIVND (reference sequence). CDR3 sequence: CASSIQLAGVETQYF. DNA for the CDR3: TGTGCCAGTAGTATACAACTAGCGGGGGTAGAGACCCAGTACTTC. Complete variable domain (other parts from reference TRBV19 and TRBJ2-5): DGGITQSPKYLFRKEGQNVTLSCEQNLNHDAMYWYRQDPGQGLRLIYYSQIVNDFQKGDIAEGYSVSREKKESFPLTVTSAQKNPTAFYLCASSIQLAGVETQYFGPGTRLLVL.

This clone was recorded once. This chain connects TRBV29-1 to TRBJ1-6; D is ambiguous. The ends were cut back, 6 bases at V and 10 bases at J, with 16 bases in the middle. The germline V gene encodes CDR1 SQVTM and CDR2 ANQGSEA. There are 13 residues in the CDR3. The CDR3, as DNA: TGCAGCGTCCGGTTCGAGGGTGAATCACCCCTCCACTTT. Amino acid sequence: CSVRFEGESPLHF.

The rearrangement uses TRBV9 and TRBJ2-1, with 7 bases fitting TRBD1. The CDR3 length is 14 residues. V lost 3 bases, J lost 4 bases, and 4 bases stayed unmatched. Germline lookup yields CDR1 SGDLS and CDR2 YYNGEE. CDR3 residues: CASSAGTEYNEQFF. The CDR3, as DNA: TGTGCCAGCAGCGCCGGGACAGAGTACAATGAGCAGTTCTTC.

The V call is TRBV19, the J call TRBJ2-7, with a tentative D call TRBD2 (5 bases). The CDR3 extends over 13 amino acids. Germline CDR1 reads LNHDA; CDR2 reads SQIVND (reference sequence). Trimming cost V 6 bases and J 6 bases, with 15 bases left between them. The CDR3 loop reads CASSPGRAGEQYF. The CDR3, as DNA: TGTGCCAGTAGCCCAGGACGGGCGGGCGAGCAGTACTTC. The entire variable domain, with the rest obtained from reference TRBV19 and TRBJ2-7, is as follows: DGGITQSPKYLFRKEGQNVTLSCEQNLNHDAMYWYRQDPGQGLRLIYYSQIVNDFQKGDIAEGYSVSREKKESFPLTVTSAQKNPTAFYLCASSPGRAGEQYFGPGTRLTVT.

In nucleotides, the CDR3 is TGCGCCAGCAGCCAACAAGCGGGGGCGGAGACCCAGTACTTC. Its protein product is CASSQQAGAETQYF. The rearrangement joins TRBV4-3 to TRBJ2-5, with 8 bases that match TRBD2. The V and J ends lost 2 bases and 5 bases, in that order; junction bases with no gene match: 4. This CDR3 is built from 14 residues. Germline V CDR1 and CDR2: LGHNA, YSLEER.

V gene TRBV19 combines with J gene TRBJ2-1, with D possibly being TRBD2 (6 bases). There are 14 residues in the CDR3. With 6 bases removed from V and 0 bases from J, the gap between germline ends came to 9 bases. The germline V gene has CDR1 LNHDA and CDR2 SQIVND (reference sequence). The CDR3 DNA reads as TGTGCCAGTAGCGGGGGAAGCTCCTACAATGAGCAGTTCTTC. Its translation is CASSGGSSYNEQFF.

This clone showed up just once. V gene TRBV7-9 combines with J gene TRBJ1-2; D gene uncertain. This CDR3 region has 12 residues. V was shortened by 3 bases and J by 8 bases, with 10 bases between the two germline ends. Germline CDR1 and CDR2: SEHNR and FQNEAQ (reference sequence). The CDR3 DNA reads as TGTGCCAGCAGCTTGTTGGCGGGCGGCTACACCTTC. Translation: CASSLLAGGYTF.

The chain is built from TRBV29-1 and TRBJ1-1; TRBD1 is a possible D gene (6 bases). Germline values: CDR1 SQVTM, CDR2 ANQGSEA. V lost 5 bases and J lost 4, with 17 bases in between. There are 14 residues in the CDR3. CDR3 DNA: TGCAGCGTTCGATCGGGAGGGGGTGGCACTGAAGCTTTCTTT. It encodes CSVRSGGGGTEAFF.

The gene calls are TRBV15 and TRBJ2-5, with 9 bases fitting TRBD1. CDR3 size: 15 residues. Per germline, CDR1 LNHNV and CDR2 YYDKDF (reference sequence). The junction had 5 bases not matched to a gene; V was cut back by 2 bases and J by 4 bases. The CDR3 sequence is CATSRRGTGLETQYF. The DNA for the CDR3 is TGTGCCACCAGCAGAAGAGGGACAGGGTTAGAGACCCAGTACTTC.

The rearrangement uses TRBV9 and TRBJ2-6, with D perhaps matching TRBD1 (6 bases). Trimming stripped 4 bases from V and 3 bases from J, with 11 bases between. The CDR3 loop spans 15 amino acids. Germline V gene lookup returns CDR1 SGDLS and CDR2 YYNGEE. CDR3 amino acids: CASSLGTLGANVLTF. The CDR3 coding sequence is TGTGCCAGCAGCCTTGGGACACTTGGGGCCAACGTCCTGACTTTC.

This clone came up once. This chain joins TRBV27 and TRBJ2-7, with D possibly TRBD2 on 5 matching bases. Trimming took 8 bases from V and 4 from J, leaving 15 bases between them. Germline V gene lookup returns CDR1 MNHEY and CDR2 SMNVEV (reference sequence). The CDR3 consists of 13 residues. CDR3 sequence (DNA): TGTGCCAGCGCGGGCTACCCGGGGTACGAGCAGTACTTC. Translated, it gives CASAGYPGYEQYF.

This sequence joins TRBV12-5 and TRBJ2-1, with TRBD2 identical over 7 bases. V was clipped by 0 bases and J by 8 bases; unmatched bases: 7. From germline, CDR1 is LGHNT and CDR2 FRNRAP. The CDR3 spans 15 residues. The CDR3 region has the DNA TGTGCTAGTGGTTTGGTACCCCTTGGGGGGGATGAGCAGTTCTTC. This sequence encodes CASGLVPLGGDEQFF. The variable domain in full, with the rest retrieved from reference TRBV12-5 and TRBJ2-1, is DARVTQTPRHKVTEMGQEVTMRCQPILGHNTVFWYRQTMMQGLELLAYFRNRAPLDDSGMPKDRFSAEMPDATLATLKIQPSEPRDSAVYFCASGLVPLGGDEQFFGPGTRLTVL.

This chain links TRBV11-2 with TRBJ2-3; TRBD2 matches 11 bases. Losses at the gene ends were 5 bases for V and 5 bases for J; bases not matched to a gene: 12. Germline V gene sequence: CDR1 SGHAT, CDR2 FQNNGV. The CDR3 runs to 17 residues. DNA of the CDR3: TGTGCCAGCAGCCCTGGGGCGCGACTAGCGGGGCGAGATACGCAGTATTTT. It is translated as CASSPGARLAGRDTQYF.

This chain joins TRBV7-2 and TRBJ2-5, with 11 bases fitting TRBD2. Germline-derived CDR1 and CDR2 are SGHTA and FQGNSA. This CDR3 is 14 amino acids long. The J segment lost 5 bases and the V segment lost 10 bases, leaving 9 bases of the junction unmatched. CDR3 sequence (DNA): TGTGCCATTAGACTAGCGGGGCGTTCCGAGACCCAGTACTTC. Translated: CAIRLAGRSETQYF.